The 17 T cell receptor beta chains given below trace back to one sample, sequenced in a study of early T cells in non-severe SARS-CoV-2 infection. TCRdb re-called the 5' RACE reads with MiXCR, one entry per CDR3 protein. The sample carries about 81,000 distinct CDR3 sequences, roughly 13% recorded once. Sequencing was done on a sample of whole blood. The receptors here all came from an adult who was a healthcare worker with PCR-confirmed SARS-CoV-2 infection or an uninfected control (not recorded which).

This clonotype has a handful of counts. The rearrangement uses TRBV12-3 or TRBV12-4 and TRBJ2-3, with a possible D match to TRBD1 (5 bases). This CDR3 spans 15 amino acids. Trimming cost V 6 bases and J 4 bases, with 17 bases left between them. CDR3: CASSLRQGSADTQYF. DNA of the CDR3: TGTGCCAGCAGCCTCCGCCAGGGCTCCGCAGATACGCAGTATTTT.

The rearrangement links TRBV29-1 to TRBJ2-5, with 8 bases aligning to TRBD1. V shed 2 bases, J shed 5 bases, and the junction held 10 bases outside the gene matches. The germline V gene has CDR1 SQVTM and CDR2 ANQGSEA. CDR3 length: 15 amino acids. Here the CDR3 reads CSVERGQGTVETQYF. The CDR3 DNA follows: TGCAGCGTTGAAAGAGGACAGGGCACGGTGGAGACCCAGTACTTC.

This clonotype was detected many times. The V gene is TRBV9, the J gene TRBJ1-6; 7 bases fit TRBD1. V trimming: 1 base; J trimming: 5 bases; junction bases outside the gene matches: 6. CDR3 length equals 16 residues. From germline, CDR1 is SGDLS and CDR2 YYNGEE. CDR3: CASSVSDRVDNSPLHF. CDR3 sequence (DNA): TGTGCCAGCAGCGTAAGTGACAGGGTGGATAATTCACCCCTCCACTTT.

This clonotype was observed many times. The CDR3 sequence is CSATTPSGGGGDTQYF. The DNA of the CDR3 is TGCAGTGCCACGACCCCTAGCGGGGGCGGAGGGGATACGCAGTATTTT. The chain uses TRBV20-1 and TRBJ2-3; 10 nucleotides agree with TRBD2. The CDR3 covers 16 residues. V lost 6 bases, J lost 6 bases, and 15 bases stayed unmatched. The germline CDR1 and CDR2 sequences are DFQATT and SNEGSKA (reference sequence).

The chain couples TRBV12-3 or TRBV12-4 to TRBJ2-3, with D maybe TRBD2 (7 bases). This CDR3 has 16 residues. Trimming took off 3 bases at V and 1 base at J, with 14 bases between the two ends. Here the CDR3 DNA reads TGTGCCAGCAGTTTGATGCGGGGGCGGGGCACAGATACGCAGTATTTT. It translates to CASSLMRGRGTDTQYF.

This clonotype was seen many times. V usage is TRBV5-1 and J usage is TRBJ2-2; TRBD2 might be the D (6 bases). The germline V gene has CDR1 SGHRS and CDR2 YFSETQ. This CDR3 has 15 amino acids. The V end was cut by 4 bases, the J end by 0 bases, with 10 bases between. CDR3 nucleotides: TGCGCCAGCAGCCGAGGGACTGCGAACACCGGGGAGCTGTTTTTT. Its protein is CASSRGTANTGELFF. The whole variable domain, filled in from reference TRBV5-1 and TRBJ2-2, reads KAGVTQTPRYLIKTRGQQVTLSCSPISGHRSVSWYQQTPGQGLQFLFEYFSETQRNKGNFPGRFSGRQFSNSRSEMNVSTLELGDSALYLCASSRGTANTGELFFGEGSRLTVL.

This clonotype has more than one count but fewer than ten. CDR3 nucleotides: TGTGCCAGCAGTAAGACAGGGCCCTACGAAAAACTGTTTTTT. Its translation is CASSKTGPYEKLFF. The J gene is TRBJ1-4, the V gene TRBV12-3 or TRBV12-4, with 7 positions matching TRBD1. V shed 5 bases, J shed 8 bases, and the junction held 8 bases outside the gene matches. The CDR3 has 14 residues.

This clonotype was picked up a small number of times. V usage is TRBV6-5 and J usage is TRBJ1-1, with D possibly being TRBD1 (6 bases). CDR3 length: 13 amino acids. V was cut by 7 bases and J by 4 bases, with 13 bases left in between. From germline, CDR1 is MNHEY and CDR2 SVGAGI. The CDR3 DNA follows: TGTGCCAGCACCCTGGACAGATTCACTGAAGCTTTCTTT. Its translation is CASTLDRFTEAFF.

This clonotype was seen many times. This chain uses TRBV5-5 with TRBJ2-3; D uncertain. Trimming cost V 3 bases and J 4 bases, with 18 bases left between them. The CDR3 loop spans 16 amino acids. CDR1 is SGHKS, CDR2 YYEKEE, per germline (reference sequence). The CDR3 is CASSSESLGNADTQYF. Here the CDR3 DNA reads TGTGCCAGCAGCTCAGAGTCTCTAGGGAATGCAGATACGCAGTATTTT.

The chain combines TRBV7-9 with TRBJ2-3; 9 bases agree with TRBD2. The junction had 8 bases not matched to a gene; V was cut back by 5 bases and J by 5 bases. Germline V lookup: CDR1 SEHNR, CDR2 FQNEAQ (reference sequence). The CDR3 length is 15 residues. The CDR3 sequence is CASSVGTSSGDTQYF. The DNA of the CDR3 is TGTGCCAGCAGCGTCGGGACTAGCTCTGGAGATACGCAGTATTTT. The full variable domain, with the rest looked up from reference TRBV7-9 and TRBJ2-3, is DTGVSQNPRHKITKRGQNVTFRCDPISEHNRLYWYRQTLGQGPEFLTYFQNEAQLEKSRLLSDRFSAERPKGSFSTLEIQRTEQGDSAMYLCASSVGTSSGDTQYFGPGTRLTVL.

The chain has TRBV2 and TRBJ1-5; no clear D gene. CDR1 SNHLY and CDR2 FYNNEI come from the germline V gene. The CDR3 has 13 amino acids. V was shortened by 4 bases and J by 5 bases, with 9 bases between the two germline ends. CDR3 amino acids: CASSGSVDQPQHF. The CDR3 DNA reads TGTGCCAGCAGTGGCAGCGTGGATCAGCCCCAGCATTTT. Variable domain in full (rest from reference TRBV2 and TRBJ1-5): EPEVTQTPSHQVTQMGQEVILRCVPISNHLYFYWYRQILGQKVEFLVSFYNNEISEKSEIFDDQFSVERPDGSNFTLKIRSTKLEDSAMYFCASSGSVDQPQHFGDGTRLSIL.

J is TRBJ2-1 and V is TRBV7-8; TRBD2 might be the D (5 bases). The CDR3 totals 15 residues. Germline CDR1 reads SGHVS; CDR2 reads FQNEAQ. The V end was cut by 8 bases, the J end by 5 bases, with 19 bases between. CDR3 region: CASASWLGLDNEQFF. The CDR3 bases are TGTGCCAGCGCGTCGTGGCTAGGACTGGACAATGAGCAGTTCTTC.

This clonotype was recorded at least ten times. The V call is TRBV12-3 or TRBV12-4, the J call TRBJ1-4; D is ambiguous. The CDR3 has 14 residues. V lost 1 base, J lost 6 bases, and 9 bases lay in between. CDR3: CASSLGVADEKLFF. DNA for the CDR3: TGTGCCAGCAGTTTAGGAGTGGCGGATGAAAAACTGTTTTTT.

The gene calls are TRBV7-9 and TRBJ1-6, with 9 bases matching TRBD1. CDR1 and CDR2 from the germline V gene are SEHNR and FQNEAQ (reference sequence). V shed 5 bases, J shed 5 bases, and the junction held 4 bases outside the gene matches. The CDR3 spans 15 residues. The CDR3 DNA is TGTGCCAGCAGCCCGGGGACAGGGAATAATTCACCCCTCCACTTT. It translates to CASSPGTGNNSPLHF.

The rearrangement joins TRBV6-1 to TRBJ1-5; D perhaps matches TRBD1 (5 bases). Looked up from germline, CDR1 is MNHNS and CDR2 is SASEGT. With 2 bases removed from V and 3 bases from J, the gap between germline ends came to 8 bases. The CDR3 covers 14 residues. CDR3 loop: CASSERGYNQPQHF. CDR3 in DNA: TGTGCCAGCAGTGAAAGGGGCTACAATCAGCCCCAGCATTTT.

The chain combines TRBV15 with TRBJ1-6; D not resolved. CDR1 is LNHNV, CDR2 YYDKDF, per germline (reference sequence). This CDR3 contains 14 residues. V was pared by 0 bases and J by 8 bases, with 8 bases between. The CDR3 is CATSRDPPDSPLHF. The CDR3 DNA sequence: TGTGCCACCAGCAGAGATCCCCCGGATTCACCCCTCCACTTT.

The V call is TRBV6-6, the J call TRBJ1-3; a possible D gene is TRBD1 (6 bases). The CDR3 contains 11 residues. The germline gives CDR1 MNHNY, CDR2 SVGAGI (reference sequence). Trimming left V 8 bases short and J 9 bases short, with 11 bases between. The CDR3 reads CASSAGATIYF. DNA of the CDR3: TGTGCCAGCTCGGCAGGGGCCACCATATATTTT.